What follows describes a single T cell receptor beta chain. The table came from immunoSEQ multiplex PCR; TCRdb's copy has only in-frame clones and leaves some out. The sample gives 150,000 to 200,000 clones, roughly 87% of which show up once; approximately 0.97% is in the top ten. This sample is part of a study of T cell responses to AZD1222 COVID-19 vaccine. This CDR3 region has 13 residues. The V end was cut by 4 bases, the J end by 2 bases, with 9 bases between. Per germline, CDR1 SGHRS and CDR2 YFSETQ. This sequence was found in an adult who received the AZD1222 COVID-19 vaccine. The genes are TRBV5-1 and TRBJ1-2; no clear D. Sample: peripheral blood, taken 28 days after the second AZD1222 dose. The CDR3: CASSIGLNYGYTF. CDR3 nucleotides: TGCGCCAGCAGCATAGGACTCAACTATGGCTACACCTTC.